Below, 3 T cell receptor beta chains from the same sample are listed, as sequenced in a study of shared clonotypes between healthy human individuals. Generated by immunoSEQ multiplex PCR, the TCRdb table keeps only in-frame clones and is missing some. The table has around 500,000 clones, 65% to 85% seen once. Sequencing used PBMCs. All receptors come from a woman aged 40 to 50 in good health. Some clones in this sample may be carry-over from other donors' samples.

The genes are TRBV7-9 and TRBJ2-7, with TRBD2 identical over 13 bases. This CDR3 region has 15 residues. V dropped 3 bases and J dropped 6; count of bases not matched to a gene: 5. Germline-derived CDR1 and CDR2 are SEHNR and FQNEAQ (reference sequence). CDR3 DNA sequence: TGTGCCAGCAGCTTTGGGGGACTAGCGGGAAGCGAGCAGTACTTC. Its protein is CASSFGGLAGSEQYF.

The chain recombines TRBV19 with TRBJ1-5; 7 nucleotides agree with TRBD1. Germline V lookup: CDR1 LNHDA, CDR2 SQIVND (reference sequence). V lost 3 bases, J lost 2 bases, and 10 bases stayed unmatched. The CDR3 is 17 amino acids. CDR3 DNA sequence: TGTGCCAGTAGTATCCCATCCGACAGGGAGGGCAATCAGCCCCAGCATTTT. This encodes CASSIPSDREGNQPQHF.

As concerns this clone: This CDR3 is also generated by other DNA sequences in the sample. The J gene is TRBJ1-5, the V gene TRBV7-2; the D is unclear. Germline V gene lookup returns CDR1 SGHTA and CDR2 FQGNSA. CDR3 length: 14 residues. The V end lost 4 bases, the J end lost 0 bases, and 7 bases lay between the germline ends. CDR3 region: CASSSRYSNQPQHF. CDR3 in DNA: TGTGCCAGCAGCTCCAGATATAGCAATCAGCCCCAGCATTTT.